This T cell receptor (beta chain) emerged from a study of shared clonotypes between healthy human individuals. General study findings and limits: Limited genetic and exposure-history diversity came from having few donors.

Positive CCR7 selection of CD45RO-negative cells yielded the naive CD8 cells, and terminally differentiated effector memory CD45RA+ cells were excluded. This CDR3 has 15 residues. V lost 5 bases to trimming and J lost 4 bases; unmatched junction nucleotides: 7. Germline lookup yields CDR1 MNHEY and CDR2 SMNVEV (reference sequence). As to this clone: The antigen is unknown.

Data came from immunoSEQ multiplex PCR; TCRdb stores just in-frame clones and leaves some out. This table holds around 620,000 clones, about 95% found once. Input material: naive CD8+ T cells sorted from blood. The TCR was taken from a woman aged 25-40 years in good health. The J gene is TRBJ2-7, the V gene TRBV27, with 11 bases matching TRBD2. The DNA for the CDR3 is TGTGCCAGCAGTCCTCGACTAGCGGGACCATACGAGCAGTACTTC. The encoded protein is CASSPRLAGPYEQYF.